This entry lists 16 T cell receptor beta chains sequenced from one sample in a study of CD8+CD57+ T cells in acquired aplastic anemia. Whoever was chosen for sequencing had shown CD8+CD57+ cell expansion by flow cytometry. CDR3 and TCR beta VDJ profiling relied on genomic DNA as the template. TCRdb passed the reads through MiXCR, listing each CDR3 protein once. The table records approximately 95,000 distinct CDR3 sequences, roughly two thirds of them present only once. The sequenced sample was sorted CD4+, CD8+, or CD8+CD57+ T cells (not recorded which) from PBMCs. These receptor sequences come from a human donor with aplastic anemia.

This clonotype appeared a few times. The rearrangement joins TRBV24-1 to TRBJ1-2; TRBD1 is a possible D gene (5 bases). V shed 4 bases and J shed 8 bases, with 13 bases lying between them. This CDR3 comprises 13 residues. From germline, CDR1 is KGHDR and CDR2 SFDVKD. The CDR3 protein is CATSEGTSYGYTF. CDR3 in DNA: TGTGCCACCAGTGAGGGGACTTCTTACGGCTACACCTTC.

The chain uses TRBV20-1 and TRBJ1-6; D gene unclear. Trimming took off 3 bases at V and 8 bases at J, with 14 bases between the two ends. In germline, CDR1 is DFQATT, CDR2 SNEGSKA (reference sequence). The CDR3 covers 14 residues. In DNA form, the CDR3 reads TGCAGTGCTAGCCCGCAGAATATGGATTCACCCCTCCACTTT. Its translation is CSASPQNMDSPLHF.

V usage is TRBV10-2 and J usage is TRBJ2-7; D is ambiguous. Between the trimmed V and J ends, which lost 2 bases and 2 bases, there was a span of 10 bases. Germline CDR1 and CDR2: WSHSY and SAAADI. The CDR3 length is 14 residues. The CDR3 sequence: CASSEATPPYEQYF. The CDR3 bases are TGCGCCAGCAGTGAGGCCACCCCGCCCTACGAGCAGTACTTC.

This clonotype was recorded at least ten times. The rearrangement joins TRBV5-8 to TRBJ2-7, with 7 bases lining up with TRBD1. Germline loops: CDR1 SGHTS, CDR2 YDEGEE. CDR3 length: 15 amino acids. The junction had 5 bases not matched to a gene; V was cut back by 1 base and J by 1 base. The DNA of the CDR3 is TGTGCCAGCAGCTTGTGGACAGGAGTTTCCTACGAGCAGTACTTC. This sequence encodes CASSLWTGVSYEQYF.

The chain recombines TRBV5-5 with TRBJ2-1; 8 bases fit TRBD1. After removal of 10 bases from V and 6 bases from J, the junction contained 6 bases not matched to a gene. The CDR3 sequence is 12 residues long. CDR1 is SGHKS and CDR2 is YYEKEE in the germline V gene (reference sequence). Here the CDR3 reads CARQGTGNEQFF. The CDR3 nucleotides are TGTGCCCGACAGGGGACCGGCAATGAGCAGTTCTTC.

V usage is TRBV7-3 and J usage is TRBJ2-7; D is ambiguous. Trimming shortened V by 1 base and J by 3 bases, and 13 bases separated the two germline ends. The CDR3 runs 15 residues. CDR1 is SGHTA, CDR2 FQGTGA, per germline. In nucleotides, the CDR3 is TGTGCCAGCAGCTTAAGCCAAGGGCAGCTCTACGAGCAGTACTTC. This sequence encodes CASSLSQGQLYEQYF.

The rearrangement uses TRBV24-1 and TRBJ1-5, with D uncertain. The V gene's germline CDR1 is KGHDR and CDR2 SFDVKD. The CDR3 is 10 amino acids. V dropped 12 bases and J dropped 5 bases, with 7 bases sitting between them. The CDR3 sequence: CAAGDQPQHF. The DNA of the CDR3 is TGTGCCGCCGGCGATCAGCCCCAGCATTTT.

The chain recombines TRBV5-1 with TRBJ1-5, with D uncertain. Germline CDR1 and CDR2: SGHRS and YFSETQ. This CDR3 has 13 residues. Deletions cut 1 base from V and 4 bases from J, with 6 bases between. CDR3 nucleotides: TGCGCCAGCAGCTTGAAAGGTAATCAGCCCCAGCATTTT. Residues: CASSLKGNQPQHF.

The J gene is TRBJ1-1, the V gene TRBV4-2; TRBD1 is a possible D gene (5 bases). This CDR3 is 14 amino acids long. Germline lookup yields CDR1 LGHNA and CDR2 YNFKEQ. Trimming took 3 bases from V and 6 from J, leaving 14 bases between them. The CDR3 sequence: CASSHPGRDAEAFF. The CDR3 DNA reads as TGTGCCAGCAGCCACCCTGGACGGGACGCTGAAGCTTTCTTT.

V usage is TRBV4-3 and J usage is TRBJ2-7; no clear D. With 1 base removed from V and 2 bases from J, the gap between germline ends came to 9 bases. CDR1 is LGHNA, CDR2 YSLEER, per germline. The CDR3 covers 14 residues. The CDR3 DNA follows: TGCGCCAGCAGCCAAGGAGAAGCCACCTACGAGCAGTACTTC. Its protein is CASSQGEATYEQYF.

The DNA of the CDR3 is TGTGCCAGTACCGAGGGAGGCCTTAGGGGTTCACCCCTCCACTTT. Encoded protein: CASTEGGLRGSPLHF. The chain combines TRBV19 with TRBJ1-6; the D gene is possibly TRBD1 (5 bases). Germline values: CDR1 LNHDA, CDR2 SQIVND (reference sequence). The CDR3 covers 15 residues. The V gene lost 7 bases and the J gene lost 9 bases, with 19 bases spanning the gap.

The chain carries TRBV5-4 and TRBJ2-3; D may be TRBD1 (6 bases). V dropped 2 bases and J dropped 3 bases, with 16 bases sitting between them. Germline V lookup: CDR1 SGHNT, CDR2 YYREEE (reference sequence). The CDR3 is 16 residues long. The CDR3 loop reads CASSFGYAGATDTQYF. CDR3 nucleotide sequence: TGTGCCAGCAGCTTTGGGTATGCAGGGGCAACAGATACGCAGTATTTT.

The chain carries TRBV10-2 and TRBJ2-2, with TRBD1 as a possible D gene (6 bases). V lost 6 bases and J lost 7, with 15 bases in between. The germline gives CDR1 WSHSY, CDR2 SAAADI. The CDR3 covers 14 residues. The CDR3 nucleotides are TGCGCCAGCAGCTGGGGGCCCCAATACGGGGAGCTGTTTTTT. Protein: CASSWGPQYGELFF.

The chain has TRBV2 and TRBJ2-1; unclear D gene. This CDR3 is 14 amino acids long. Germline values: CDR1 SNHLY, CDR2 FYNNEI. The V end lost 2 bases, the J end lost 5 bases, and 10 bases lay between the germline ends. The CDR3 nucleotides are TGTGCCAGCAGTGAAAGGTTACTAAACAATGAGCAGTTCTTC. Protein: CASSERLLNNEQFF.

V is TRBV6-2 or TRBV6-3 and J is TRBJ2-5; TRBD2 agrees at 10 bases. The CDR3 consists of 13 residues. Germline V gene data show CDR1 as MNHEY and CDR2 as SVGEGT. The V gene end was trimmed by 10 bases and the J gene end by 1 base; junction bases not matched to a gene: 3. CDR3 in DNA: TGTGCCATTGGACTAGCGGCCCAAGAGACCCAGTACTTC. It translates to CAIGLAAQETQYF.

This clonotype was recorded a few times. J is TRBJ2-7 and V is TRBV10-2; 11 positions match TRBD1. The CDR3 extends over 11 amino acids. The trim removed 3 bases at V and 12 bases at J, leaving 1 base unmatched. Germline V CDR1 and CDR2: WSHSY, SAAADI. The CDR3 is CASSDGTGGYF. In DNA form, the CDR3 reads TGCGCCAGCAGTGACGGGACAGGGGGGTACTTC.